The 3 T cell receptor beta chains listed next were all sequenced from one sample in a study of T cell changes during pregnancy in multiple sclerosis. Clones were read by immunoSEQ multiplex PCR, and TCRdb kept only the in-frame ones, dropping some. In the table there are approximately 60,000 clones, approximately 94% of which are singletons. Sequencing used CD8+ T cells from peripheral blood mononuclear cells, obtained in the third trimester of pregnancy. These receptors were obtained from a female donor with multiple sclerosis, enrolled in a pregnancy study.

The chain couples TRBV4-3 to TRBJ2-7; no reliable D call. Germline V gives CDR1 LGHNA, CDR2 YSLEER. The V and J ends lost 0 bases and 0 bases respectively, with 21 bases between them. This CDR3 region has 19 residues. The CDR3 is CASSQDWADGDLPSYEQYF. The CDR3, as DNA: TGCGCCAGCAGCCAAGATTGGGCTGATGGTGACCTCCCCTCCTACGAGCAGTACTTC.

This clone has only one observation. In nucleotides, the CDR3 is TGCGCCAGCAGCCATGTGCTGGGACAGGGATACAATGAGCAGTTCTTC. It specifies CASSHVLGQGYNEQFF. The rearrangement uses TRBV4-3 and TRBJ2-1; TRBD1 aligns across 9 bases. The length of the CDR3 is 16 residues. V gave up 3 bases and J gave up 4 bases; unmatched junction bases: 7. Germline CDR1 LGHNA, CDR2 YSLEER.

V gene TRBV4-3 combines with J gene TRBJ1-3; TRBD1 might be the D (5 bases). This CDR3 has 16 residues. CDR1 and CDR2 from the germline V gene are LGHNA and YSLEER. V was trimmed by 4 bases and J by 4 bases, leaving 17 bases between them. CDR3: CASSPAFEGVGNTIYF. Written as DNA, the CDR3 is TGCGCCAGCAGCCCTGCCTTTGAAGGGGTGGGAAACACCATATATTTT.